Shown below are 7 T cell receptor beta chains from a single sample sequenced in a study of shared clonotypes between healthy human individuals. The assay was immunoSEQ multiplex PCR, and TCRdb's table has in-frame clones only and misses some. Among some 200,000 clones listed, 90% to 95% were seen once. The specimen was naive CD4+ T cells sorted from blood. Subset in this sample: CD45RA+ positively selected. The origin of the receptors is a woman aged 25 to 39 in good health.

The chain couples TRBV6-5 to TRBJ2-7; no definite D call. From germline, CDR1 is MNHEY and CDR2 SVGAGI. The CDR3 length is 15 residues. V was pared by 5 bases and J by 5 bases, with 19 bases between. CDR3 DNA sequence: TGTGCCAGCAGTCGCGTGGGGTCCTGGGTCAACGAGCAGTACTTC. Translation gives CASSRVGSWVNEQYF.

The rearrangement joins TRBV19 to TRBJ2-7, with unresolved D. Trimming removed 1 base from V and 3 bases from J, with 16 bases in between. CDR1 LNHDA and CDR2 SQIVND come from the germline V gene (reference sequence). There are 16 residues in the CDR3. As DNA, the CDR3 is TGTGCCAGTAGTATAGGGTCGTCAGGCAAAAACTACGAGCAGTACTTC. The encoded protein is CASSIGSSGKNYEQYF. Filled out from reference TRBV19 and TRBJ2-7, the complete variable domain reads DGGITQSPKYLFRKEGQNVTLSCEQNLNHDAMYWYRQDPGQGLRLIYYSQIVNDFQKGDIAEGYSVSREKKESFPLTVTSAQKNPTAFYLCASSIGSSGKNYEQYFGPGTRLTVT.

V usage is TRBV25-1 and J usage is TRBJ2-7; 9 nucleotides match TRBD1. J gave up 2 bases and V 5 bases, and 7 bases lay outside the gene matches. The CDR3 length is 15 residues. The germline gives CDR1 MGHDK, CDR2 SYGVNS. CDR3 amino acids: CASSNRGRRAYEQYF. CDR3 coding DNA: TGTGCCAGCAGTAACAGGGGGCGAAGGGCCTACGAGCAGTACTTC.

The chain carries TRBV7-9 and TRBJ1-3; D remains unclear. Germline-derived CDR1 and CDR2 are SEHNR and FQNEAQ (reference sequence). The germline V and J ends were trimmed by 1 base and 3 bases, with 4 bases remaining between them. The CDR3 has 13 amino acids. In nucleotides, the CDR3 is TGTGCCAGCAGCTTAGTCCTTGGAAACACCATATATTTT. Translating it yields CASSLVLGNTIYF. Based on the CDR3 plus reference TRBV7-9 and TRBJ1-3, the full variable domain is DTGVSQNPRHKITKRGQNVTFRCDPISEHNRLYWYRQTLGQGPEFLTYFQNEAQLEKSRLLSDRFSAERPKGSFSTLEIQRTEQGDSAMYLCASSLVLGNTIYFGEGSWLTVV.

The chain carries TRBV20-1 and TRBJ2-2, with D hard to call. Trimming removed 6 bases at V and 4 bases at J, with 6 bases between. The CDR3 has 11 amino acids. Per the germline V gene, CDR1 is DFQATT and CDR2 is SNEGSKA (reference sequence). CDR3 nucleotide sequence: TGCAGTGCCAGGACCACCGGGGAGCTGTTTTTT. Translation gives CSARTTGELFF.

The chain uses TRBV28 and TRBJ2-1; the match to TRBD2 covers 11 bases. There are 15 residues in the CDR3. CDR1 is MDHEN and CDR2 is SYDVKM in the germline V gene. The V segment lost 5 bases and the J segment 5 bases; nucleotides outside the gene matches: 5. Here the CDR3 reads CASSPGLAGNNEQFF. For the CDR3, the DNA is TGTGCCAGCAGTCCTGGACTAGCGGGTAACAATGAGCAGTTCTTC.

Notes on this clone: The same CDR3 can be traced to other DNA sequences in this sample. The chain employs TRBV28 and TRBJ2-1, with D unclear. The CDR3 is 14 amino acids. Per the germline V gene, CDR1 is MDHEN and CDR2 is SYDVKM. Trimming pared 3 bases from V and 4 bases from J, leaving 10 bases between. CDR3: CASSLAETYNEQFF. CDR3 bases: TGTGCCAGCAGTTTGGCAGAAACTTACAATGAGCAGTTCTTC. Based on the CDR3 plus reference TRBV28 and TRBJ2-1, the full variable domain is DVKVTQSSRYLVKRTGEKVFLECVQDMDHENMFWYRQDPGLGLRLIYFSYDVKMKEKGDIPEGYSVSREKKERFSLILESASTNQTSMYLCASSLAETYNEQFFGPGTRLTVL.